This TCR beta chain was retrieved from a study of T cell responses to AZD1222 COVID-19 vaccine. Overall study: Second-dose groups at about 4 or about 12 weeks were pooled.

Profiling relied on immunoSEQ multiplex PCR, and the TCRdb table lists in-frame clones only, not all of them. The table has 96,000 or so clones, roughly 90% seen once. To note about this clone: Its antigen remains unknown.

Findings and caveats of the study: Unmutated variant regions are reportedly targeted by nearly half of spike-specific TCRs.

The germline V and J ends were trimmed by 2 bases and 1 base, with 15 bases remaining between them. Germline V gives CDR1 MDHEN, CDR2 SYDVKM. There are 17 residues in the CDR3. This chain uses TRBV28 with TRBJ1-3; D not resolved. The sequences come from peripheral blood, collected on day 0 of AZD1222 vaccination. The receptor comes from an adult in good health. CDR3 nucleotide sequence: TGTGCCAGCAGTTTAGGTCGTTGGCAGAAGTCTGGAAACACCATATATTTT. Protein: CASSLGRWQKSGNTIYF.